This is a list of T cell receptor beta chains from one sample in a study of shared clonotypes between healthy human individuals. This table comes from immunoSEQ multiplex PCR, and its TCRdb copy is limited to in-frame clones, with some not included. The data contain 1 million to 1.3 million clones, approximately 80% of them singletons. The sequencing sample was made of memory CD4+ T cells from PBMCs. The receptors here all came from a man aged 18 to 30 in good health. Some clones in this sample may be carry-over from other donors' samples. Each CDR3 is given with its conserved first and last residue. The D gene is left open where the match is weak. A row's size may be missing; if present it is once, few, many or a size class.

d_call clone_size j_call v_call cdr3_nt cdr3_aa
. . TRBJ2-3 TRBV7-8 TGTGCCAGCAGCTTCGGCGTAGGGAGCACAGATACGCAGTATTTT CASSFGVGSTDTQYF
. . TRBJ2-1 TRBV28 TGTGCCAGCAGTTCGGGTGCCGCTAGCTCCTACAATGAGCAGTTCTTC CASSSGAASSYNEQFF
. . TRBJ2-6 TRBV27 TGTGCCAGCAGTAAGACTACCCGCCCCCCTGGGGCCAACGTCCTGACTTTC CASSKTTRPPGANVLTF
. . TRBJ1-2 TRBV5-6 TGTGCCAGCAGCTTGGGGCGGGGGGATTATGGCTACACCTTC CASSLGRGDYGYTF
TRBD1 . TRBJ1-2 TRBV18 TGTGCCAGCTCACCACGCTGGACAGGGGTTCATGGCTACACCTTC CASSPRWTGVHGYTF
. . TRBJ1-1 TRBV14 TGTGCCAGCAGCCAAGAGTGCCCCGCCCTGAACACTGAAGCTTTCTTT CASSQECPALNTEAFF
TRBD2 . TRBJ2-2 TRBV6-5 TGTGCCAGCAGTTCGGGGACTAGTCGCACCGGGGAGCTGTTTTTT CASSSGTSRTGELFF
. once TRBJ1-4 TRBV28 TGTGCCAGCAGTTTACAGGGGTTTGAAAAACTGTTTTTT CASSLQGFEKLFF
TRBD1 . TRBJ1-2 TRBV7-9 TGTGCCAGCAGCCAACCAATAGGGATGACAGGGGAGGGCGGCTACACCTTC CASSQPIGMTGEGGYTF
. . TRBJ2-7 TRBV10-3 TGTGCCATCAGTGAGAGGGACAAGGAGGGTAACGAGCAGTACTTC CAISERDKEGNEQYF
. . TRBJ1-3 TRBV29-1 TGCAGCGTTAGGTACGGGGGAAACACCATATATTTT CSVRYGGNTIYF
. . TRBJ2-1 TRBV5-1 TGCGCCAGCAGCTTGGGGGCCGGGGGCGCGGGTGAGCAGTTCTTC CASSLGAGGAGEQFF
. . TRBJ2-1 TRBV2 TGTGCCAGCAACCTAGAAGCCCGGGGAGAGCAGTTCTTC CASNLEARGEQFF
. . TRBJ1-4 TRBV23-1 TGCGCCAGCAGTCTTCCGACCCACCCCATTTGTGTGAATCGGGAAAAACTGTTTTTT CASSLPTHPICVNREKLFF
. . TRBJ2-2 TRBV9 TGTGCCAGCAGCTCACGGTCGGCGGGCACCGGGGAGCTGTTTTTT CASSSRSAGTGELFF
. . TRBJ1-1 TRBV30 TGTGCTGGCCACCGGGGATTGAACACTGAAGCTTTCTTT CAGHRGLNTEAFF
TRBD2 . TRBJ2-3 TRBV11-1 TGTGCCAGCAGCTCCGGGGGGGTCCGTACAGATACGCAGTATTTT CASSSGGVRTDTQYF
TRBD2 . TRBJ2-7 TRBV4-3 TGCGCCAGCAGCCAGGGTATAGCGGGAGGGCTATACGAGCAGTACTTC CASSQGIAGGLYEQYF
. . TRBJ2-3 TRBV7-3 TGTGCCAGCCGTAGCGGTCCTAGCACAGATACGCAGTATTTT CASRSGPSTDTQYF
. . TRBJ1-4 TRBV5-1 TGCGCCAGCAGCGCCACAGGGTCTAATGAAAAACTGTTTTTT CASSATGSNEKLFF
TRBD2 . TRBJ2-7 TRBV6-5 TGTGCCAGCAGTCCGCAGCGGGAGGGGGGCTACGAGCAGTACTTC CASSPQREGGYEQYF
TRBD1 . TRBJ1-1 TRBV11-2 TGTGCCAGCAGCTCTCACAGGGGAAAGAACACTGAAGCTTTCTTT CASSSHRGKNTEAFF
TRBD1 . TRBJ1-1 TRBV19 TGTGCCAGTAGCCAAGCACAGGGGGCTGGCACTGAAGCTTTCTTT CASSQAQGAGTEAFF
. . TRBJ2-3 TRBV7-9 TGTGCCAGCAGCTTAGCTCTGGGGGGCGCTTTGGATACGCAGTATTTT CASSLALGGALDTQYF
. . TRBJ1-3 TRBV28 TGTGCCAGCAGTTACGTCACAGGTCGGGGAAACACCATATATTTT CASSYVTGRGNTIYF
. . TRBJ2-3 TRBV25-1 TGTGCCAGCAGTGAGAGGGATACGCAGTATTTT CASSERDTQYF
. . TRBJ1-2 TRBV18 TGTGCCAGCTCACCAGAGGGACCCTATGGCTACACCTTC CASSPEGPYGYTF
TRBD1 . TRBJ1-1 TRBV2 TGTGCCAGCAGTGGAAGGAGGGGGCGGACGAACACTGAAGCTTTCTTT CASSGRRGRTNTEAFF
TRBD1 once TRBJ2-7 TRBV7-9 TGTGCCAGCAGCCCGGGACAGCCCTACGAGCAGTACTTC CASSPGQPYEQYF
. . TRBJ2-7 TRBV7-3 TGTGCCAGCAGCCGTGGTCCCGAGGACGAGCAGTACTTC CASSRGPEDEQYF
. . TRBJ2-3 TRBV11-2 TGTGCCAGCAGCTTAGCGAGGGGGGGCCTTTTCACAGATACGCAGTATTTT CASSLARGGLFTDTQYF
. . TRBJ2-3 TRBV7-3 TGTGCCAGCAGCTTAGTGGGAGGAACCACAGATACGCAGTATTTT CASSLVGGTTDTQYF
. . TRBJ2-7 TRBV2 TGTGCCAGTCAGACTAGCTCCTACGAGCAGTACTTC CASQTSSYEQYF
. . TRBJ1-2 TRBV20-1 TGCAGTGCGGCATCAGACGGTGGCTACACCTTC CSAASDGGYTF
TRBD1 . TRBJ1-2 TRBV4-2 TGTGCCAGCAGCCAAGAAACGGACAGGGGCTATGGCTACACCTTC CASSQETDRGYGYTF
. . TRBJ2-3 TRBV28 TGTGCCCTTGAGCGTGACAGTCGCACAGATACGCAGTATTTT CALERDSRTDTQYF
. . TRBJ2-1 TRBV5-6 TGTGCCAGCAGCTTGGATGCGGGGTACTACAATGAGCAGTTCTTC CASSLDAGYYNEQFF
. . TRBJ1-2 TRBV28 TGTGCCAGCAGTCGCAGACAGCGGAACTATGGCTACACCTTC CASSRRQRNYGYTF
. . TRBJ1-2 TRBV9 TGTGCCAGCAGCGTAGAGTCGGGGACGCCAGGCTACACCTTC CASSVESGTPGYTF
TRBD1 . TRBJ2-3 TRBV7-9 TGTGCCAGCAGCTCGACAGGGTTCACCACAGATACGCAGTATTTT CASSSTGFTTDTQYF
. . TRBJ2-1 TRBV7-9 TGTGCCAGCAGCTTAGAGAGTCCGCTGGTCTCCTACAATGAGCAGTTCTTC CASSLESPLVSYNEQFF
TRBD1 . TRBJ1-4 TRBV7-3 TGTGCCAGCAGCTTAAGATCGGACAGGGGCCGTGCAACTAATGAAAAACTGTTTTTT CASSLRSDRGRATNEKLFF
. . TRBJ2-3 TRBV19 TGTGCCAGTAGTATAGGGGATTTAGGCACAGATACGCAGTATTTT CASSIGDLGTDTQYF
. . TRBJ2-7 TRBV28 TGTGCCAGCCGTAGGGAGGTCGGGGTCGAGCAGTACTTC CASRREVGVEQYF
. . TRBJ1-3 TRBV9 TGTGCCAGCAGCGTTGGGGACCGCGCCAGCTCTGGAAACACCATATATTTT CASSVGDRASSGNTIYF
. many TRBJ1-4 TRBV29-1 TGCAGCGCCTGTTTACAGGGCCGAAATGAAAAACTGTTTTTT CSACLQGRNEKLFF